The rows below give T cell receptor beta chains drawn from one sample of a study of CD8 T cells in Susac syndrome. MiXCR was run by TCRdb on the immunoSEQ multiplex PCR reads, yielding one entry per CDR3 protein. The sample has about 110,000 distinct CDR3 sequences; around 94% are singletons. Input material: CD8+ T cells from PBMCs. These receptors all come from a human donor with Susac syndrome. Both conserved end residues are part of each CDR3. D genes are given only for firm matches. Clone size is given for some rows only: seen once, a few or many times, or a class if the clone is expanded.

j_gene: TRBJ2-2; v_gene: TRBV6-2/TRBV6-3; d_gene: NA; abundance: NA; CDR3aa: CASSLAGNTGELFF; CDR3nt: TGTGCCAGCAGTTTAGCCGGGAACACCGGGGAGCTGTTTTTT
j_gene: TRBJ1-6; v_gene: TRBV7-9; d_gene: NA; abundance: NA; CDR3aa: CASRSWQDNSPLHF; CDR3nt: TGTGCCAGCAGAAGTTGGCAGGATAATTCACCCCTCCACTTT
j_gene: TRBJ2-2; v_gene: TRBV12-3/TRBV12-4; d_gene: NA; abundance: NA; CDR3aa: CASSLWVKDTGELFF; CDR3nt: TGTGCCAGCAGTTTATGGGTCAAGGACACCGGGGAGCTGTTTTTT
j_gene: TRBJ2-1; v_gene: TRBV20-1; d_gene: NA; abundance: NA; CDR3aa: CSATEGPGTGNEQFF; CDR3nt: TGCAGTGCCACCGAAGGGCCGGGGACCGGCAATGAGCAGTTCTTC
j_gene: TRBJ1-2; v_gene: TRBV3-1; d_gene: TRBD1; abundance: NA; CDR3aa: CASNPRDRVTIGGYTF; CDR3nt: TGTGCCAGCAACCCCCGGGACAGGGTTACGATTGGTGGCTACACCTTC
j_gene: TRBJ1-6; v_gene: TRBV25-1; d_gene: NA; abundance: NA; CDR3aa: CATQWGGPDSPLHF; CDR3nt: TGTGCCACCCAATGGGGGGGCCCGGATTCACCCCTCCACTTT
j_gene: TRBJ1-5; v_gene: TRBV4-3; d_gene: NA; abundance: NA; CDR3aa: CASSQDRGDQPQHF; CDR3nt: TGCGCCAGCAGCCAAGATAGGGGAGATCAGCCCCAGCATTTT
j_gene: TRBJ1-4; v_gene: TRBV5-4; d_gene: TRBD1; abundance: once; CDR3aa: CASSEDRDEKLFF; CDR3nt: TGTGCCAGCAGCGAGGACAGGGATGAAAAACTGTTTTTT
j_gene: TRBJ1-2; v_gene: TRBV9; d_gene: NA; abundance: NA; CDR3aa: CASSVDMSSAPYGYTF; CDR3nt: TGTGCCAGCAGCGTAGACATGTCCTCTGCTCCCTATGGCTACACCTTC
j_gene: TRBJ2-3; v_gene: TRBV29-1; d_gene: TRBD1; abundance: NA; CDR3aa: CSVRGEGGGTDTQYF; CDR3nt: TGCAGCGTCCGTGGGGAAGGGGGCGGCACAGATACGCAGTATTTT
j_gene: TRBJ2-7; v_gene: TRBV13; d_gene: TRBD1; abundance: NA; CDR3aa: CASSSGQGPHEQYF; CDR3nt: TGTGCCAGCAGCTCCGGACAGGGACCCCACGAGCAGTACTTC
j_gene: TRBJ2-7; v_gene: TRBV25-1; d_gene: NA; abundance: NA; CDR3aa: CASSLPDPREQYF; CDR3nt: TGTGCCAGCAGTCTCCCGGACCCGAGGGAGCAGTACTTC
j_gene: TRBJ2-2; v_gene: TRBV19; d_gene: TRBD2; abundance: NA; CDR3aa: CASSAGLLTGELFF; CDR3nt: TGTGCCAGTAGTGCGGGACTACTCACCGGGGAGCTGTTTTTT
j_gene: TRBJ2-5; v_gene: TRBV7-9; d_gene: NA; abundance: NA; CDR3aa: CASSGSRAPGETQYF; CDR3nt: TGTGCCAGCAGCGGTTCCAGGGCTCCGGGAGAGACCCAGTACTTC
j_gene: TRBJ1-1; v_gene: TRBV7-9; d_gene: NA; abundance: NA; CDR3aa: CASKQGGTEAFF; CDR3nt: TGTGCCAGCAAGCAGGGCGGCACTGAAGCTTTCTTT
j_gene: TRBJ1-1; v_gene: TRBV7-9; d_gene: NA; abundance: few; CDR3aa: CASSLGQMNTEAFF; CDR3nt: TGTGCCAGTAGTCTCGGACAGATGAACACTGAAGCTTTCTTT
j_gene: TRBJ1-2; v_gene: TRBV12-3/TRBV12-4; d_gene: NA; abundance: NA; CDR3aa: CASRLGRSLGYTF; CDR3nt: TGTGCCAGCAGATTGGGACGGTCGCTTGGCTACACCTTC
j_gene: TRBJ1-1; v_gene: TRBV20-1; d_gene: TRBD1; abundance: NA; CDR3aa: CSARARDRGDTEAFF; CDR3nt: TGCAGTGCTAGAGCCCGGGACAGGGGGGACACTGAAGCTTTCTTT
j_gene: TRBJ2-7; v_gene: TRBV20-1; d_gene: NA; abundance: NA; CDR3aa: CSATQSLDRQAYEQYF; CDR3nt: TGCAGTGCTACCCAGTCCCTTGACAGGCAGGCCTACGAGCAGTACTTC
j_gene: TRBJ2-1; v_gene: TRBV3-1; d_gene: TRBD2; abundance: NA; CDR3aa: CASSLSRGGGNEQFF; CDR3nt: TGTGCCAGCAGCCTCAGCCGGGGGGGCGGGAATGAGCAGTTCTTC
j_gene: TRBJ2-5; v_gene: TRBV19; d_gene: TRBD1; abundance: NA; CDR3aa: CASTGTGQETQYF; CDR3nt: TGTGCCTCCACCGGGACAGGCCAAGAGACCCAGTACTTC
j_gene: TRBJ2-1; v_gene: TRBV12-3/TRBV12-4; d_gene: NA; abundance: once; CDR3aa: CASSPTRDEQFF; CDR3nt: TGTGCCAGCAGCCCTACCCGAGATGAGCAGTTCTTC
j_gene: TRBJ2-7; v_gene: TRBV3-1; d_gene: NA; abundance: NA; CDR3aa: CASSPARGAYEQYF; CDR3nt: TGTGCCAGCAGTCCCGCCAGGGGAGCCTACGAGCAGTACTTC
j_gene: TRBJ2-3; v_gene: TRBV4-1; d_gene: NA; abundance: NA; CDR3aa: CASSQTTVEDTQYF; CDR3nt: TGCGCCAGCAGCCAAACGACAGTGGAAGATACGCAGTATTTT
j_gene: TRBJ2-4; v_gene: TRBV20-1; d_gene: NA; abundance: NA; CDR3aa: CSAAPLRAAKNIQYF; CDR3nt: TGCAGTGCTGCCCCCCTGAGGGCAGCCAAAAACATTCAGTACTTC
j_gene: TRBJ2-2; v_gene: TRBV20-1; d_gene: TRBD1; abundance: NA; CDR3aa: CSGRDSNTGELFF; CDR3nt: TGCAGTGGCCGGGACAGCAACACCGGGGAGCTGTTTTTT
j_gene: TRBJ1-1; v_gene: TRBV19; d_gene: NA; abundance: once; CDR3aa: CASSPSRGLAFF; CDR3nt: TGTGCCAGTAGTCCGTCCAGGGGCCTGGCTTTCTTT
j_gene: TRBJ2-1; v_gene: TRBV29-1; d_gene: TRBD2; abundance: few; CDR3aa: CSVRLAGSHEQFF; CDR3nt: TGCAGCGTTCGACTAGCGGGGTCCCATGAGCAGTTCTTC
j_gene: TRBJ1-5; v_gene: TRBV4-3; d_gene: TRBD1; abundance: once; CDR3aa: CASSLDRGNQPQHF; CDR3nt: TGCGCCAGCAGCCTTGACAGGGGGAATCAGCCCCAGCATTTT
j_gene: TRBJ2-3; v_gene: TRBV9; d_gene: NA; abundance: NA; CDR3aa: CASSERGDTQYF; CDR3nt: TGTGCCAGCAGCGAAAGGGGTGATACGCAGTATTTT
j_gene: TRBJ1-2; v_gene: TRBV5-4; d_gene: NA; abundance: NA; CDR3aa: CASTSNRQPYGYTF; CDR3nt: TGTGCCAGCACCTCCAACAGACAGCCCTATGGCTACACCTTC
j_gene: TRBJ2-3; v_gene: TRBV9; d_gene: NA; abundance: NA; CDR3aa: CASSPSVTTDTQYF; CDR3nt: TGTGCCAGCAGCCCGAGTGTGACGACAGATACGCAGTATTTT
j_gene: TRBJ2-5; v_gene: TRBV10-3; d_gene: NA; abundance: NA; CDR3aa: CAISESEDQETQYF; CDR3nt: TGTGCCATCAGTGAGTCGGAAGATCAAGAGACCCAGTACTTC
j_gene: TRBJ1-2; v_gene: TRBV20-1; d_gene: NA; abundance: NA; CDR3aa: CSGGPFEARGYTF; CDR3nt: TGCAGTGGAGGTCCGTTTGAGGCGAGGGGCTACACCTTC
j_gene: TRBJ2-7; v_gene: TRBV2; d_gene: NA; abundance: NA; CDR3aa: CASSVPGEQYF; CDR3nt: TGTGCCAGCAGTGTCCCTGGGGAGCAGTACTTC
j_gene: TRBJ2-1; v_gene: TRBV25-1; d_gene: NA; abundance: NA; CDR3aa: CASSANGPSGRDEQFF; CDR3nt: TGTGCCAGCAGTGCTAATGGACCCTCGGGTCGGGATGAGCAGTTCTTC
j_gene: TRBJ2-1; v_gene: TRBV11-2; d_gene: NA; abundance: NA; CDR3aa: CASSLVNLYSYNEQFF; CDR3nt: TGTGCCAGCAGCCTTGTGAACCTTTACTCCTACAATGAGCAGTTCTTC
j_gene: TRBJ2-3; v_gene: TRBV20-1; d_gene: NA; abundance: NA; CDR3aa: CSAQSRGFTDTQYF; CDR3nt: TGCAGTGCCCAATCGAGGGGATTCACAGATACGCAGTATTTT
j_gene: TRBJ2-5; v_gene: TRBV4-1; d_gene: NA; abundance: NA; CDR3aa: CASSHQPRQNQETQYF; CDR3nt: TGCGCCAGCAGCCACCAGCCCCGGCAGAACCAAGAGACCCAGTACTTC
j_gene: TRBJ2-7; v_gene: TRBV3-1; d_gene: NA; abundance: NA; CDR3aa: CASSPDGAYEQYF; CDR3nt: TGTGCCAGCAGCCCTGACGGTGCCTACGAGCAGTACTTC